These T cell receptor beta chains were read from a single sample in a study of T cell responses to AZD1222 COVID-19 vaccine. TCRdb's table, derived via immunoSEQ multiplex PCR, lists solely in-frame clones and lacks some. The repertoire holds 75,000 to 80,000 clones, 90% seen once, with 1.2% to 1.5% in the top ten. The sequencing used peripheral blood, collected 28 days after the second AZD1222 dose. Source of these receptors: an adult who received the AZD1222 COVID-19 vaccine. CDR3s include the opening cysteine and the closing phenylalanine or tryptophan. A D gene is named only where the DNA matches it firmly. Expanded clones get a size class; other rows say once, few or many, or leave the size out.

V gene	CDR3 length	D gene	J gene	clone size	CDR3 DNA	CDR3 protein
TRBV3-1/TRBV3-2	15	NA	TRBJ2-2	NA	TGTGCCAGCAGCCAAGAAGGGGGAAACACCGGGGAGCTGTTTTTT	CASSQEGGNTGELFF
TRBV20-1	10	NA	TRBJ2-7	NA	TGCAGTGCTAGAAATCCTTTGGAGTACTTC	CSARNPLEYF
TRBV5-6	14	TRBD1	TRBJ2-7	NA	TGTGCCAGCAGCTACCGGACAGGGGGTCCCGAGCAGTACTTC	CASSYRTGGPEQYF
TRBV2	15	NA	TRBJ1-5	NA	TGTGCCAGCAGTGAAGAACACCTAAAAAATCAGCCCCAGCATTTT	CASSEEHLKNQPQHF
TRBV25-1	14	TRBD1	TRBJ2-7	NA	TGTGCCAGCAGTTTCGACAGGGTCGTCTACGAGCAGTACTTC	CASSFDRVVYEQYF
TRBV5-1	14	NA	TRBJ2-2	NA	TGCGCCAGCAGCTTCCGGGAGAGCACCGGGGAGCTGTTTTTT	CASSFRESTGELFF
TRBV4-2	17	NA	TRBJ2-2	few	TGTGCCAGCAGCCAAGACAGGGCAGGTCGTAACACCGGGGAGCTGTTTTTT	CASSQDRAGRNTGELFF
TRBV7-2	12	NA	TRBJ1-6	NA	TGTGCCAGCGGTTCCTATAATTCACCCCTCCACTTT	CASGSYNSPLHF
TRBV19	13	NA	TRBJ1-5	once	TGTGCCAGTGGGGACGGACTCAATCAGCCCCAGCATTTT	CASGDGLNQPQHF
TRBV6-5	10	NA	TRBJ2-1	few	TGTGCCAGCTCTGTGGATGAGCAGTTCTTC	CASSVDEQFF
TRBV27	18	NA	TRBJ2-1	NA	TGTGCCAGCAGTCCGCGGGACAGTCTCCCTGGCTCCTACAATGAGCAGTTCTTC	CASSPRDSLPGSYNEQFF
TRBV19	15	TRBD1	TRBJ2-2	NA	TGTGCCAGTAGACCGGGACAGGGTCGCACCGGGGAGCTGTTTTTT	CASRPGQGRTGELFF
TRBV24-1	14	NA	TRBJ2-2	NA	TGTGCCACCAGTGAAATTAGGAACACCGGGGAGCTGTTTTTT	CATSEIRNTGELFF
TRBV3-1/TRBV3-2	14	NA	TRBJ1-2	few	TGTGCCAGCAGCCAAGACACGAACCACTATGGCTACACCTTC	CASSQDTNHYGYTF
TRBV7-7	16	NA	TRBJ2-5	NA	TGTGCCAGCAGCTCCCAGGCCCCAGGGGGGAAAGAGACCCAGTACTTC	CASSSQAPGGKETQYF
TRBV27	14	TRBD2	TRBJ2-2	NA	TGTGCCAGCAGGGGCGGGGGGAGCACCGGGGAGCTGTTTTTT	CASRGGGSTGELFF
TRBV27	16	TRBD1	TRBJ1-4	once	TGTGCCAGCAGTTTAATTGGGACAGCCCTCAATGAAAAACTGTTTTTT	CASSLIGTALNEKLFF
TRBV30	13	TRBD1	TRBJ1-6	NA	TGTGCCTGGGGGCCACTGACAGGGATCGCCCTCCACTTT	CAWGPLTGIALHF
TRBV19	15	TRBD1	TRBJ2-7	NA	TGTGCCAGTAGTACATCGGGACAGGGGGCCTACGAGCAGTACTTC	CASSTSGQGAYEQYF
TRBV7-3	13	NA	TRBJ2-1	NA	TGTGCCAGCAGCTCCGACAGGTTAGATGAGCAGTTCTTC	CASSSDRLDEQFF
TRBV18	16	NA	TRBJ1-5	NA	TGTGCCAGCTCACCAGTGGGGCTTAGGAGCAATCAGCCCCAGCATTTT	CASSPVGLRSNQPQHF
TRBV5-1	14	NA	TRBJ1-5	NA	TGCGCCAGCAGCTGGGCGGGGGGGAATCAGCCCCAGCATTTT	CASSWAGGNQPQHF
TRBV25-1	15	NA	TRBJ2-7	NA	TGTGCCAGCAGTGACCCGGGGGTAGGGCTAAACGAGCAGTACTTC	CASSDPGVGLNEQYF
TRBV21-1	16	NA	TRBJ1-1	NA	TGTGCCAGCAGCCCCCGAAGGGGTAGAGTTGACACTGAAGCTTTCTTT	CASSPRRGRVDTEAFF
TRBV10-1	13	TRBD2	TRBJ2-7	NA	TGCGCCAGCAAGGGGACTAGCGGGGAAGAGCAGTACTTC	CASKGTSGEEQYF
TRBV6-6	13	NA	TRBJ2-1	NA	TGTGCCAGCAGTTACTCGGCGGGGAGTGAGCAGTTCTTC	CASSYSAGSEQFF
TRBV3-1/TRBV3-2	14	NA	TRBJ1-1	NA	TGTGCCAGCAGCCAAGTTGGGGGGGTCACTGAAGCTTTCTTT	CASSQVGGVTEAFF
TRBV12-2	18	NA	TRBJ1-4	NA	TGTGCAAGTCGCTTAGCGCGTAGGGACATAACAACTAATGAAAAACTGTTTTTT	CASRLARRDITTNEKLFF
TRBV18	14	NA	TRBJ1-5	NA	TGTGCCAGCTCTCTCGGGGAGGAGGGGCGGCCCCAGCATTTT	CASSLGEEGRPQHF
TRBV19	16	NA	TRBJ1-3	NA	TGTGCCAGTAGTATAGAGGGGTACGCCTCTGGAAACACCATATATTTT	CASSIEGYASGNTIYF
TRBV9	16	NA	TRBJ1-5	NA	TGTGCCAGCAGCGTAGTGATATACCCGCGCGATCAGCCCCAGCATTTT	CASSVVIYPRDQPQHF